Following are 25 T cell receptor beta chains from one sample sequenced in a study of T cells in localized non-small cell lung cancer. Measured with immunoSEQ multiplex PCR; TCRdb has only the in-frame clones, and not every one. Found here are tens of thousands of clones, around four fifths of them singletons; the top ten hold 3.5% to 5%. The sequences come from peripheral blood, collected before any cancer treatment. These receptors were collected from a woman aged 40-70 years with stage I lung adenocarcinoma.

V is TRBV5-3 and J is TRBJ1-1; 7 nucleotides line up with TRBD1. TRBV5-3 is labeled an ORF, and its function is uncertain. Trimming removed 2 bases from V and 1 base from J; junction bases left unmatched: 8. CDR3 size: 16 residues. The CDR3 DNA reads as TGTGCCAGAAGCTTTTCCAAGGGGGCAACGAACACTGAAGCTTTCTTT. Amino acid sequence: CARSFSKGATNTEAFF.

Only a few counts were recorded for this clone. This sample includes further DNA sequences coding for the same CDR3. CDR3 in DNA: TGTGCCAGCAGCTTGGACAGAACAGATACGCAGTATTTT. This gives the protein CASSLDRTDTQYF. The chain is built from TRBV5-6 and TRBJ2-3; D not certain. Germline loops: CDR1 SGHDT, CDR2 YYEEEE. Trimming removed 0 bases from V and 3 bases from J, with 5 bases in between. This CDR3 is built from 13 residues.

The rearrangement uses TRBV19 and TRBJ1-1, with D perhaps TRBD1 (5 bases). V lost 5 bases, J lost 1 base, and 11 bases lay in between. The germline CDR1 and CDR2 sequences are LNHDA and SQIVND (reference sequence). This CDR3 comprises 14 residues. CDR3 in amino acids: CASSPGWANTEAFF. The CDR3 coding sequence is TGTGCCAGTAGTCCAGGGTGGGCGAACACTGAAGCTTTCTTT.

The genes are TRBV7-2 and TRBJ1-5; no firm D call. Germline-derived CDR1 and CDR2 are SGHTA and FQGNSA. The V end was cut by 5 bases, the J end by 7 bases, with 12 bases between. CDR3 length: 13 residues. CDR3 residues: CASSLHLEQPQHF. CDR3 bases: TGTGCCAGCAGCCTTCACTTGGAGCAGCCCCAGCATTTT. The full variable domain, its missing parts supplied by reference TRBV7-2 and TRBJ1-5, is GAGVSQSPSNKVTEKGKDVELRCDPISGHTALYWYRQSLGQGLEFLIYFQGNSAPDKSGLPSDRFSAERTGGSVSTLTIQRTQQEDSAVYLCASSLHLEQPQHFGDGTRLSIL.

The chain uses TRBV6-5 and TRBJ2-7; TRBD1 aligns across 8 bases. The CDR3 consists of 14 residues. CDR1 is MNHEY and CDR2 is SVGAGI in the germline V gene. Trimming removed 8 bases from V and 0 bases from J; junction bases left unmatched: 6. For the CDR3, the DNA is TGTGCCAGCGCAGGGACAGGCCTCTCCTACGAGCAGTACTTC. Protein: CASAGTGLSYEQYF.

V and J are TRBV7-2 and TRBJ2-3, with D perhaps TRBD2 (5 bases). V was cut by 2 bases and J by 2 bases, with 14 bases left in between. Germline CDR1 and CDR2: SGHTA and FQGNSA. The CDR3 sequence is 16 residues long. The CDR3 DNA reads TGTGCCAGCAGCTTAAGCCTCAGCGGCCCCACAGATACGCAGTATTTT. Translated, it gives CASSLSLSGPTDTQYF.

Here the CDR3 DNA reads TGTGCCAGCAGCTTAGCCCCGACAGGGGGCGGCATCAATCAGCCCCAGCATTTT. Encoded protein: CASSLAPTGGGINQPQHF. The rearrangement joins TRBV11-2 to TRBJ1-5; 10 bases agree with TRBD1. Germline CDR1 is SGHAT and CDR2 is FQNNGV. The J segment lost 3 bases and the V segment lost 1 base, leaving 9 bases of the junction unmatched. The CDR3 has 18 residues.

This clone came up once. This chain connects TRBV27 to TRBJ2-7; 9 bases agree with TRBD1. The CDR3 runs 16 residues. Germline lookup yields CDR1 MNHEY and CDR2 SMNVEV (reference sequence). The ends lost 6 bases at V and 4 bases at J; junction bases unmatched: 13. CDR3 bases: TGTGCCAGCAGACAAACCTCGGACAGGGGCACATACGAGCAGTACTTC. It is translated as CASRQTSDRGTYEQYF.

The table lists this clone with a few counts. The chain is built from TRBV7-9 and TRBJ1-5; D is uncertain. This CDR3 spans 12 amino acids. Germline loops: CDR1 SEHNR, CDR2 FQNEAQ (reference sequence). The V end was cut by 5 bases, the J end by 4 bases, with 6 bases between. The CDR3 here is CASSHGNQPQHF. CDR3 sequence (DNA): TGTGCCAGCAGCCACGGGAATCAGCCCCAGCATTTT.

This clone was detected once. The chain has TRBV18 and TRBJ2-7, with D possibly TRBD1 on 6 matching bases. Looked up from germline, CDR1 is KGHSH and CDR2 is LQKENI. Trimming took 3 bases from V and 6 from J, leaving 12 bases between them. The CDR3 runs to 13 residues. CDR3 region: CASSPLLGGEQYF. The CDR3, as DNA: TGTGCCAGCTCACCTTTGTTAGGGGGCGAGCAGTACTTC.

The rearrangement uses TRBV6-5 and TRBJ2-7; 11 bases are shared with TRBD1. V shed 4 bases, J shed 4 bases, and the junction held 0 bases outside the gene matches. Germline V gene lookup returns CDR1 MNHEY and CDR2 SVGAGI. The CDR3 is 13 amino acids. CDR3 coding DNA: TGTGCCAGCAGTTGGGACAGGGGGTACGAGCAGTACTTC. As protein: CASSWDRGYEQYF.

This clone was seen just once. The rearrangement joins TRBV5-4 to TRBJ1-1; TRBD1 agrees at 10 bases. The CDR3 length is 14 residues. The V segment lost 7 bases and the J segment 5 bases; nucleotides outside the gene matches: 8. Per germline, CDR1 SGHNT and CDR2 YYREEE (reference sequence). The CDR3 DNA is TGTGCCAGCCTCCCCGGGACAGGGGAGACTGAAGCTTTCTTT. Translating gives CASLPGTGETEAFF.

The V gene is TRBV5-1, the J gene TRBJ2-5; 10 positions match TRBD1. Germline V gene sequence: CDR1 SGHRS, CDR2 YFSETQ. V lost 0 bases and J lost 5; bases outside the gene matches: 13. This CDR3 has 18 amino acids. The CDR3 DNA reads TGCGCCAGCAGCTTGGCCTCCCAGGGGACAGGGGTTCGGGAGACCCAGTACTTC. Translating it yields CASSLASQGTGVRETQYF.

The gene calls are TRBV9 and TRBJ1-4, with 9 bases identical to TRBD1. V trimming: 3 bases; J trimming: 8 bases; junction bases outside the gene matches: 8. The CDR3 has 15 amino acids. Germline assignment: CDR1 SGDLS and CDR2 YYNGEE. CDR3 loop: CASSARTGAAEKLFF. In nucleotides, the CDR3 is TGTGCCAGCAGCGCCCGGACAGGGGCCGCCGAAAAACTGTTTTTT.

The chain has TRBV5-6 and TRBJ2-4; D may correspond to TRBD1 or TRBD2 (5 bases each). This CDR3 contains 15 residues. Germline V gene sequence: CDR1 SGHDT, CDR2 YYEEEE. Trimming pared 2 bases from V and 9 bases from J, leaving 18 bases between. CDR3 sequence (DNA): TGTGCCAGCAGCTTAGGGCCCGAGGGGATGAGCATTCAGTACTTC. Protein product: CASSLGPEGMSIQYF.

This clone appeared once. V usage is TRBV7-2 and J usage is TRBJ2-3; D gene uncertain. CDR1 is SGHTA and CDR2 is FQGNSA in the germline V gene. Trimming removed 3 bases from V and 0 bases from J, with 13 bases in between. This CDR3 is 16 amino acids long. The CDR3 DNA is TGTGCCAGCAGCTTGGTCGTTATGGTTAGCACAGATACGCAGTATTTT. Protein: CASSLVVMVSTDTQYF.

The chain combines TRBV7-7 with TRBJ2-3, with D perhaps TRBD1 or TRBD2 (5 bases each). Germline loops: CDR1 SSHAT, CDR2 FNYEAQ (reference sequence). The CDR3 has 15 amino acids. V dropped 5 bases and J dropped 0 bases, with 12 bases sitting between them. CDR3 residues: CASSRDVSSTDTQYF. In DNA form, the CDR3 reads TGTGCCAGCAGCCGGGACGTCTCTAGCACAGATACGCAGTATTTT.

This chain connects TRBV11-2 to TRBJ2-1; 14 bases map to TRBD2. V shed 5 bases, J shed 1 base, and the junction held 4 bases outside the gene matches. The germline V gene encodes CDR1 SGHAT and CDR2 FQNNGV. The CDR3 covers 17 residues. The CDR3 sequence: CASSRGLAGASYNEQFF. In DNA form, the CDR3 reads TGTGCCAGCAGCCGGGGACTAGCGGGGGCTTCCTACAATGAGCAGTTCTTC.

The gene calls are TRBV13 and TRBJ2-1; 7 bases line up with TRBD2. Germline V lookup: CDR1 PRHDT, CDR2 FYEKMQ (reference sequence). The V segment lost 5 bases and the J segment 5 bases; nucleotides outside the gene matches: 9. The CDR3 sequence is 15 residues long. CDR3 sequence (DNA): TGTGCCAGCAGCCCGACTAGCCGCCCCAACAATGAGCAGTTCTTC. This gives the protein CASSPTSRPNNEQFF.

The chain recombines TRBV27 with TRBJ1-1; a weak D match, TRBD1 (5 bases). The CDR3 has 12 amino acids. Germline assignment: CDR1 MNHEY and CDR2 SMNVEV (reference sequence). The V gene lost 3 bases and the J gene lost 5 bases, with 7 bases spanning the gap. CDR3 amino acids: CASSLEGTEAFF. The CDR3 nucleotides read TGTGCCAGCAGTTTGGAGGGGACTGAAGCTTTCTTT.

The chain combines TRBV5-4 with TRBJ2-3, with D unclear. Germline lookup yields CDR1 SGHNT and CDR2 YYREEE (reference sequence). V shed 2 bases and J shed 2 bases, with 6 bases lying between them. The CDR3 consists of 13 residues. The CDR3 region is CASSFDTTDTQYF. The CDR3 nucleotides read TGTGCCAGCAGCTTTGACACCACAGATACGCAGTATTTT.

The rearrangement links TRBV18 to TRBJ2-2, with a possible D match to TRBD1 (6 bases). Germline-derived CDR1 and CDR2 are KGHSH and LQKENI. This CDR3 spans 17 amino acids. V lost 2 bases and J lost 3, with 16 bases in between. The CDR3 nucleotides are TGTGCCAGCTCACCAGCGGACAGAACGGGACACACCGGGGAGCTGTTTTTT. This gives the protein CASSPADRTGHTGELFF.

The rearrangement joins TRBV30 to TRBJ1-3; 7 nucleotides line up with TRBD1. The CDR3 extends over 14 amino acids. CDR1 and CDR2 from the germline V gene are GTSNPN and SVGIG (reference sequence). V shed 1 base and J 3 bases; nucleotides not matched to a gene: 3. The CDR3 loop reads CAWSAGQIGNTIYF. The CDR3 nucleotides are TGTGCCTGGAGTGCGGGACAGATTGGAAACACCATATATTTT. The full variable domain, rest sourced from reference TRBV30 and TRBJ1-3, is SQTIHQWPATLVQPVGSPLSLECTVEGTSNPNLYWYRQAAGRGLQLLFYSVGIGQISSEVPQNLSASRPQDRQFILSSKKLLLSDSGFYLCAWSAGQIGNTIYFGEGSWLTVV.

This clone was observed a few times. The chain uses TRBV18 and TRBJ1-2; TRBD1 agrees at 10 bases. Germline values: CDR1 KGHSH, CDR2 LQKENI. V trimming: 3 bases; J trimming: 6 bases; junction bases outside the gene matches: 10. The CDR3 has 16 residues. CDR3 sequence (DNA): TGTGCCAGCTCACCGATTGACAGGGGGCCGAAGGATGGCTACACCTTC. Translation gives CASSPIDRGPKDGYTF. The entire variable domain, with the rest obtained from reference TRBV18 and TRBJ1-2, is as follows: NAGVMQNPRHLVRRRGQEARLRCSPMKGHSHVYWYRQLPEEGLKFMVYLQKENIIDESGMPKERFSAEFPKEGPSILRIQQVVRGDSAAYFCASSPIDRGPKDGYTFGSGTRLTVV.

This clone was seen a few times. This rearrangement joins TRBV10-3 to TRBJ2-3; 9 bases map to TRBD2. V shed 5 bases and J 4 bases; nucleotides not matched to a gene: 7. The germline V gene has CDR1 ENHRY and CDR2 SYGVKD. The CDR3 loop spans 15 amino acids. The CDR3 reads CAISIGGGASDTQYF. CDR3 DNA sequence: TGTGCCATCAGTATAGGCGGGGGGGCCTCAGATACGCAGTATTTT.